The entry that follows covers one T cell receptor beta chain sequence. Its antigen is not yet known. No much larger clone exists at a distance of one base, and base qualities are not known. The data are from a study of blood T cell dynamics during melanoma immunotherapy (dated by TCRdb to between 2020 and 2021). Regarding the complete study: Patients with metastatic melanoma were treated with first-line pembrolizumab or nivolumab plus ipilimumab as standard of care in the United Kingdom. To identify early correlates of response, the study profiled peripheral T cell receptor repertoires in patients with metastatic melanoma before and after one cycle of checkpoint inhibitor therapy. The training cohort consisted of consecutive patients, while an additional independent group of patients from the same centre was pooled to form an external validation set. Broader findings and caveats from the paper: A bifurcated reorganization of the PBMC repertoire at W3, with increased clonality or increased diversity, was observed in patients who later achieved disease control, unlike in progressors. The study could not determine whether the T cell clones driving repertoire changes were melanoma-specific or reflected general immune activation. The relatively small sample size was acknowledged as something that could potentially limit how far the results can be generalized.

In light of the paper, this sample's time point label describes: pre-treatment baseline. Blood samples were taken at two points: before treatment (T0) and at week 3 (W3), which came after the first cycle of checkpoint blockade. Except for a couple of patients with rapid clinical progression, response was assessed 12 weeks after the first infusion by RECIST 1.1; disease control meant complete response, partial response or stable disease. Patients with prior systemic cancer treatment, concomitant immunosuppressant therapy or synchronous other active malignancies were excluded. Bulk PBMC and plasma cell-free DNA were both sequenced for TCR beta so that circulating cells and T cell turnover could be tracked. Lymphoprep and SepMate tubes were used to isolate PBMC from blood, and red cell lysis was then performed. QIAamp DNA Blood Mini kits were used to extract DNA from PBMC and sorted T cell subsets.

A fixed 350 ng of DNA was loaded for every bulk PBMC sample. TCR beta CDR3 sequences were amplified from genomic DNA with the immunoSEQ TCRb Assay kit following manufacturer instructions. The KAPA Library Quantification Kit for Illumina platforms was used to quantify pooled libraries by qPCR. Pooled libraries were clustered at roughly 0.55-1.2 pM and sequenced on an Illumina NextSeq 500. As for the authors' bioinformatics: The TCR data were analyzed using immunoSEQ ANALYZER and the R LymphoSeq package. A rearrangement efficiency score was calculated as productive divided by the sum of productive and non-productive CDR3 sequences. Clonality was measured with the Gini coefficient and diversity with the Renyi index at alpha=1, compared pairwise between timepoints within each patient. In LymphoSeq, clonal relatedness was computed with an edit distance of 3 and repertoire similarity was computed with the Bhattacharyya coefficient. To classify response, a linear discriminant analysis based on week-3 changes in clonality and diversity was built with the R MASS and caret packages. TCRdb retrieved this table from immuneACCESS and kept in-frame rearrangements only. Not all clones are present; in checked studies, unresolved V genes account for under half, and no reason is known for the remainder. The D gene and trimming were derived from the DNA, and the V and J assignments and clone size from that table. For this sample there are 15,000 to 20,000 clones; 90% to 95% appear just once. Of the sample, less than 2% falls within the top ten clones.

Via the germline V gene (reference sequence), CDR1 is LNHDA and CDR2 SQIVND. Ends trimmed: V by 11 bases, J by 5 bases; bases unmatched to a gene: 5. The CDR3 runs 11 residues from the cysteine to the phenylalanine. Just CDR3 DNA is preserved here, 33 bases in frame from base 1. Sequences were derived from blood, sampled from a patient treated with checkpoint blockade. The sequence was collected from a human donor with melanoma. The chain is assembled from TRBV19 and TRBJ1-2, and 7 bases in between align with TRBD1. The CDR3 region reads CAGGTAYGYTF. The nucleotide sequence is TGTGCCGGGGGGACAGCTTATGGCTACACCTTC.